These 13 T cell receptor beta chains were sequenced from one sample in a study of T cell responses to AZD1222 COVID-19 vaccine. Sequencing used immunoSEQ multiplex PCR; TCRdb keeps in-frame clones, though not all of them. The table shows 120,000 to 150,000 clones, with more than 85% occurring only once. The sequencing here drew on peripheral blood, taken on day 0 of AZD1222 vaccination. The source is an adult in good health.

The chain recombines TRBV3-1 (or the pseudogene TRBV3-2) with TRBJ2-2; 7 nucleotides align to TRBD1. The CDR3 is 16 amino acids. V dropped 0 bases and J dropped 1; count of bases not matched to a gene: 2. Germline CDR1 LGHDT, CDR2 YNNKEL (reference sequence). Written as DNA, the CDR3 is TGTGCCAGCAGCCAAGAGGGGACAGTGAACACCGGGGAGCTGTTTTTT. As protein: CASSQEGTVNTGELFF.

The chain carries TRBV5-8 and TRBJ2-7; 9 nucleotides match TRBD1. The germline V gene encodes CDR1 SGHTS and CDR2 YDEGEE. With 4 bases clipped from V and 5 bases from J, the junction kept 1 base outside the gene matches. The length of the CDR3 is 12 residues. CDR3 loop: CASSGTGNEQYF. The CDR3 nucleotides read TGTGCCAGCAGCGGGACAGGGAACGAGCAGTACTTC.

The V gene is TRBV10-2, the J gene TRBJ1-1; D is unresolved. The CDR3 totals 14 residues. The ends were cut back, 7 bases at V and 2 bases at J, with 14 bases in the middle. Germline CDR1 and CDR2: WSHSY and SAAADI. The CDR3 DNA reads as TGCGCCAGCATTGTGCACAGCCTCAACACTGAAGCTTTCTTT. Its translation is CASIVHSLNTEAFF.

In its sample, this clone was seen once. This chain uses TRBV28 with TRBJ1-4; D is possibly TRBD1 (5 bases). This CDR3 is built from 14 residues. CDR1 and CDR2 (germline): MDHEN, SYDVKM. Deletions cut 3 bases from V and 8 bases from J, with 13 bases between. CDR3 coding DNA: TGTGCCAGCAGTTTTGCCGGGGGAAGAGAAAAACTGTTTTTT. This translates into CASSFAGGREKLFF. The full variable domain, completed using reference TRBV28 and TRBJ1-4, is DVKVTQSSRYLVKRTGEKVFLECVQDMDHENMFWYRQDPGLGLRLIYFSYDVKMKEKGDIPEGYSVSREKKERFSLILESASTNQTSMYLCASSFAGGREKLFFGSGTQLSVL.

This sequence joins TRBV11-1 and TRBJ1-1; 8 nucleotides line up with TRBD1. V trimming: 6 bases; J trimming: 5 bases; junction bases outside the gene matches: 8. Germline CDR1 is SGHAT and CDR2 is FQDESV (reference sequence). This CDR3 contains 14 residues. CDR3 amino acids: CASRPGQGRTEAFF. CDR3 nucleotides: TGTGCCAGCAGGCCAGGACAGGGAAGGACTGAAGCTTTCTTT.

This rearrangement joins TRBV30 to TRBJ1-1; D gene ambiguous. Germline assignment: CDR1 GTSNPN and CDR2 SVGIG (reference sequence). Trimming took 3 bases from V and 8 from J, leaving 7 bases between them. The CDR3 extends over 10 amino acids. Written as DNA, the CDR3 is TGTGCCTGGAGCAGGCGGGAAGCTTTCTTT. This translates into CAWSRREAFF.

The gene calls are TRBV27 and TRBJ1-2; D gene uncertain. The germline V and J ends were trimmed by 5 bases and 5 bases, with 12 bases remaining between them. The CDR3 covers 13 residues. Looked up from germline, CDR1 is MNHEY and CDR2 is SMNVEV (reference sequence). Here the CDR3 DNA reads TGTGCCAGCAGTCTTAGACCCGGATATGGCTACACCTTC. It translates to CASSLRPGYGYTF.

The chain's CDR3 is CASSLLGSGANVLTF. Here the CDR3 DNA reads TGTGCCAGCAGTTTATTGGGTTCTGGGGCCAACGTCCTGACTTTC. This rearrangement joins TRBV28 to TRBJ2-6; D not certain. With 1 base removed from V and 1 base from J, the gap between germline ends came to 5 bases. From germline, CDR1 is MDHEN and CDR2 SYDVKM. This CDR3 spans 15 amino acids.

The J gene is TRBJ2-7, the V gene TRBV30, with 14 bases identical to TRBD2. Germline CDR1 GTSNPN, CDR2 SVGIG (reference sequence). The CDR3 extends over 15 amino acids. J lost 4 bases, V lost 4 bases, and 6 bases had no gene match. The CDR3 DNA follows: TGTGCCTGGAACCCGGGACTAGCGGGAGTGTACGAGCAGTACTTC. This encodes CAWNPGLAGVYEQYF.

This chain connects TRBV4-1 to TRBJ2-7; 9 bases line up with TRBD2. Per germline, CDR1 MGHRA and CDR2 YSYEKL. CDR3 length: 15 residues. V lost 1 base, J lost 1 base, and 2 bases stayed unmatched. CDR3: CASSQVAGDSYEQYF. The DNA of the CDR3 is TGCGCCAGCAGCCAAGTAGCGGGAGATTCCTACGAGCAGTACTTC.

This chain uses TRBV2 with TRBJ2-1; 7 nucleotides line up with TRBD2. J lost 0 bases, V lost 0 bases, and 5 bases had no gene match. The germline CDR1 and CDR2 sequences are SNHLY and FYNNEI. The CDR3 extends over 17 amino acids. CDR3 in amino acids: CASSEAPAGSSYNEQFF. In DNA, the CDR3 is TGTGCCAGCAGTGAAGCTCCAGCGGGGAGCTCCTACAATGAGCAGTTCTTC. Drawing the rest from reference TRBV2 and TRBJ2-1, the complete variable domain is EPEVTQTPSHQVTQMGQEVILRCVPISNHLYFYWYRQILGQKVEFLVSFYNNEISEKSEIFDDQFSVERPDGSNFTLKIRSTKLEDSAMYFCASSEAPAGSSYNEQFFGPGTRLTVL.

J is TRBJ2-5 and V is TRBV6-5; 9 bases map to TRBD2. V lost 5 bases to trimming and J lost 3 bases; unmatched junction nucleotides: 7. Germline loops: CDR1 MNHEY, CDR2 SVGAGI. The CDR3 runs to 15 residues. In DNA form, the CDR3 reads TGTGCCAGCAGTCGACCGACTAGCGGAGAAGAGACCCAGTACTTC. Its protein is CASSRPTSGEETQYF.

The chain uses TRBV5-1 and TRBJ1-1; TRBD1 matches at 8 bases. The J segment lost 2 bases and the V segment lost 0 bases, leaving 6 bases of the junction unmatched. This CDR3 comprises 16 residues. The germline V gene has CDR1 SGHRS and CDR2 YFSETQ. As DNA, the CDR3 is TGCGCCAGCAGCTTGGCCGCAGGGGGCGGAAACACTGAAGCTTTCTTT. Residues: CASSLAAGGGNTEAFF.